This T cell receptor (beta chain) comes out of a study of cytomegalovirus exposure and HLA in healthy donors. The CDR3 consists of 15 residues. V trimming: 2 bases; J trimming: 6 bases; junction bases outside the gene matches: 6. Germline values: CDR1 SGDLS, CDR2 YYNGEE. PCR primers comprised 60 Vbeta and 13 Jbeta primers. TCRdb's table, derived via immunoSEQ multiplex PCR, lists solely in-frame clones and lacks some. The profile covers roughly 80,000 clones, with around 67% appearing a single time and about 6.9% taken by the ten largest. This TCR derives from a woman aged 45-65 years in good health and CMV-seropositive. Specimen: PBMCs. The gene calls are TRBV9 and TRBJ2-1, with 9 bases matching TRBD2. The CDR3 region is CASSVGSGGSNEQFF. The CDR3 nucleotides read TGTGCCAGCAGCGTGGGTAGCGGGGGATCCAATGAGCAGTTCTTC. The complete variable domain, with remaining parts taken from reference TRBV9 and TRBJ2-1, reads DSGVTQTPKHLITATGQRVTLRCSPRSGDLSVYWYQQSLDQGLQFLIQYYNGEERAKGNILERFSAQQFPDLHSELNLSSLELGDSALYFCASSVGSGGSNEQFFGPGTRLTVL.